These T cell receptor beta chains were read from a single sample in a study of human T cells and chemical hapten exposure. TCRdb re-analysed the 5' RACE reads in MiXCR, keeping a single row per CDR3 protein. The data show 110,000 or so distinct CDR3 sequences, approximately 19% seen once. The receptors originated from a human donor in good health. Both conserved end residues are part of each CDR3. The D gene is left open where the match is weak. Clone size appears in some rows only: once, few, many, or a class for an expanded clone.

CDR3nt: TGTGCCACCAGTGTAAATGGATATGGCTACACCTTC
CDR3aa: CATSVNGYGYTF
abundance: few
j_gene: TRBJ1-2
d_gene: NA
v_gene: TRBV24-1

CDR3nt: TGTGCCAGCACCGCCCAGTCGTCGGGGTGGAGCAATCAGCCCCAGCATTTT
CDR3aa: CASTAQSSGWSNQPQHF
abundance: few
j_gene: TRBJ1-5
d_gene: NA
v_gene: TRBV27

CDR3nt: TGTGCCAGCAGCTTAGCGGTCGGCGGCTCCACAGATACGCAGTATTTT
CDR3aa: CASSLAVGGSTDTQYF
abundance: many
j_gene: TRBJ2-3
d_gene: NA
v_gene: TRBV7-9

CDR3nt: TGTGCCAGCAGTCGTAGCGAGTCTGGGGCCAACGTCCTGACTTTC
CDR3aa: CASSRSESGANVLTF
abundance: NA
j_gene: TRBJ2-6
d_gene: NA
v_gene: TRBV3-1

CDR3nt: TGTGCCAGCAGTTTGATAGGGGGAGGGGAAAAACTGTTTTTT
CDR3aa: CASSLIGGGEKLFF
abundance: NA
j_gene: TRBJ1-4
d_gene: NA
v_gene: TRBV28

CDR3nt: TGTGCCTGGAGGAGGGGGGGATCGGCAGATACGCAGTATTTT
CDR3aa: CAWRRGGSADTQYF
abundance: NA
j_gene: TRBJ2-3
d_gene: NA
v_gene: TRBV30

CDR3nt: TGTGCCTGGAGCCGGGGGTTCGGCTATGGCTACACCTTC
CDR3aa: CAWSRGFGYGYTF
abundance: few
j_gene: TRBJ1-2
d_gene: NA
v_gene: TRBV30

CDR3nt: TGTGCCAGCAGTTTAGGTCTGGGACGGATAAGTGAAAAACTGTTTTTT
CDR3aa: CASSLGLGRISEKLFF
abundance: NA
j_gene: TRBJ1-4
d_gene: NA
v_gene: TRBV12-3/TRBV12-4

CDR3nt: TGCAGTGAAAGAAATAGACTAGCGGGAGGCACAGATACGCAGTATTTT
CDR3aa: CSERNRLAGGTDTQYF
abundance: NA
j_gene: TRBJ2-3
d_gene: TRBD2
v_gene: TRBV20-1

CDR3nt: TGTGCCAGCAGCTTGAAGGCTCCCCTGGTCGGTGAGCAGTTCTTC
CDR3aa: CASSLKAPLVGEQFF
abundance: NA
j_gene: TRBJ2-1
d_gene: NA
v_gene: TRBV5-6

CDR3nt: TGCGCCAGCAGCTTCCGGGAGCTTACCTACGAGCAGTACTTC
CDR3aa: CASSFRELTYEQYF
abundance: few
j_gene: TRBJ2-7
d_gene: NA
v_gene: TRBV4-1

CDR3nt: TGTGCCAGCAGTGAGTGGGGGGGCCCCTCCTACGAGCAGTACTTC
CDR3aa: CASSEWGGPSYEQYF
abundance: NA
j_gene: TRBJ2-7
d_gene: NA
v_gene: TRBV2

CDR3nt: TGCAGTGCTAGGACATCTAGCTCCTACAATGAGCAGTTCTTC
CDR3aa: CSARTSSSYNEQFF
abundance: NA
j_gene: TRBJ2-1
d_gene: NA
v_gene: TRBV20-1

CDR3nt: TGTGCCAGCTCACAGCAGGGGGGGCGCTACGAGCAGTACTTC
CDR3aa: CASSQQGGRYEQYF
abundance: NA
j_gene: TRBJ2-7
d_gene: NA
v_gene: TRBV18

CDR3nt: TGTGCCAGCAGCTCAAGCGGGGTGAACACCGGGGAGCTGTTTTTT
CDR3aa: CASSSSGVNTGELFF
abundance: once
j_gene: TRBJ2-2
d_gene: TRBD2
v_gene: TRBV7-3

CDR3nt: TGCGCCAGCAGCCAACCAGGGGGCCGCCAAGAGACCCAGTACTTC
CDR3aa: CASSQPGGRQETQYF
abundance: NA
j_gene: TRBJ2-5
d_gene: TRBD1
v_gene: TRBV5-1

CDR3nt: TGTGCCAGCAGGGCCGGGACTAGCGGGAGGGCAGATACGCAGTATTTT
CDR3aa: CASRAGTSGRADTQYF
abundance: NA
j_gene: TRBJ2-3
d_gene: TRBD2
v_gene: TRBV28

CDR3nt: TGCGCCAGCAGCCAAATAGGGGGTAGCAATCAGCCCCAGCATTTT
CDR3aa: CASSQIGGSNQPQHF
abundance: NA
j_gene: TRBJ1-5
d_gene: NA
v_gene: TRBV4-1

CDR3nt: TGTGCCAGCAGCTCGCTCGGACTAGCAGGAGAGACCCAGTACTTC
CDR3aa: CASSSLGLAGETQYF
abundance: NA
j_gene: TRBJ2-5
d_gene: TRBD2
v_gene: TRBV14

CDR3nt: TGCAGTGCTGGGCCCCCTGGGGGGCGCAATCAGCCCCAGCATTTT
CDR3aa: CSAGPPGGRNQPQHF
abundance: few
j_gene: TRBJ1-5
d_gene: NA
v_gene: TRBV20-1

CDR3nt: TGTGCCAGCATCTTAATAACTGGAAACACCATATATTTT
CDR3aa: CASILITGNTIYF
abundance: NA
j_gene: TRBJ1-3
d_gene: NA
v_gene: TRBV7-9

CDR3nt: TGTGCCAGCAGCTTAGGAGAATACAGGGGAACAGATACGCAGTATTTT
CDR3aa: CASSLGEYRGTDTQYF
abundance: few
j_gene: TRBJ2-3
d_gene: TRBD1
v_gene: TRBV7-8

CDR3nt: TGCAGCGTTGCGGACAGAAACACTGAAGCTTTCTTT
CDR3aa: CSVADRNTEAFF
abundance: few
j_gene: TRBJ1-1
d_gene: NA
v_gene: TRBV29-1

CDR3nt: TGTGCCAGCAGCTTAAATCCTGCTAGCGGGAGGCTGGGGGAGCAGTACTTC
CDR3aa: CASSLNPASGRLGEQYF
abundance: few
j_gene: TRBJ2-7
d_gene: TRBD2
v_gene: TRBV7-3

CDR3nt: TGTGCCAGCAGTCCCCGACACCTTAACTATGGCTACACCTTC
CDR3aa: CASSPRHLNYGYTF
abundance: NA
j_gene: TRBJ1-2
d_gene: NA
v_gene: TRBV12-3/TRBV12-4

CDR3nt: TGCAGCGTTGGGCAGGGCCACCTCTATGGCTACACCTTC
CDR3aa: CSVGQGHLYGYTF
abundance: few
j_gene: TRBJ1-2
d_gene: NA
v_gene: TRBV29-1

CDR3nt: TGTGCCAGCAGAACTTCCCCGGGAACATCCTACGAGCAGTACTTC
CDR3aa: CASRTSPGTSYEQYF
abundance: NA
j_gene: TRBJ2-7
d_gene: NA
v_gene: TRBV11-2

CDR3nt: TGCGCCAGCAGCCAGCTGGGACAGACTAACTATGGCTACACCTTC
CDR3aa: CASSQLGQTNYGYTF
abundance: many
j_gene: TRBJ1-2
d_gene: TRBD1
v_gene: TRBV4-1

CDR3nt: TGTGCCAGCAGTTTCGAGCGGGGTGCCACCATATATTTT
CDR3aa: CASSFERGATIYF
abundance: few
j_gene: TRBJ1-3
d_gene: NA
v_gene: TRBV28

CDR3nt: TGTGCCAGCAGCCGACTGACTAGCGGGGCTAGCACAGATACGCAGTATTTT
CDR3aa: CASSRLTSGASTDTQYF
abundance: few
j_gene: TRBJ2-3
d_gene: TRBD2
v_gene: TRBV7-6

CDR3nt: TGCAGCGTTGAAATGAATATTCGTGGCGAGATGACTTTCTTT
CDR3aa: CSVEMNIRGEMTFF
abundance: NA
j_gene: TRBJ1-1
d_gene: NA
v_gene: TRBV29-1

CDR3nt: TGTGCCAGCAAGGCCAACACCGGGGAGCTGTTTTTT
CDR3aa: CASKANTGELFF
abundance: few
j_gene: TRBJ2-2
d_gene: NA
v_gene: TRBV27

CDR3nt: TGCGCCAGCAGCCAAGCCGGCAGGGGGAACACTGAAGCTTTCTTT
CDR3aa: CASSQAGRGNTEAFF
abundance: few
j_gene: TRBJ1-1
d_gene: NA
v_gene: TRBV4-1

CDR3nt: TGCAGTGCTACTAAAGCGGGAGGGCCTATAAGGGAGCAGTTCTTC
CDR3aa: CSATKAGGPIREQFF
abundance: NA
j_gene: TRBJ2-1
d_gene: TRBD2
v_gene: TRBV20-1

CDR3nt: TGTGCCAGCAGTCTAGGGGGAGAGGGAGGCACTGAAGCTTTCTTT
CDR3aa: CASSLGGEGGTEAFF
abundance: NA
j_gene: TRBJ1-1
d_gene: NA
v_gene: TRBV28

CDR3nt: TGTGCCAGCAGCCCAGTGAGGAGGGCCAGAGGGAGCAATCAGCCCCAGCATTTT
CDR3aa: CASSPVRRARGSNQPQHF
abundance: NA
j_gene: TRBJ1-5
d_gene: NA
v_gene: TRBV11-2

CDR3nt: TGTGCCAGCACCCTAGGGGGGAGGGAGCCCCAGCATTTT
CDR3aa: CASTLGGREPQHF
abundance: NA
j_gene: TRBJ1-5
d_gene: NA
v_gene: TRBV12-3/TRBV12-4

CDR3nt: TGTGCCAGCAGTCCCCCCGGGAGGGGGGGCGGGGAGACCCAGTACTTC
CDR3aa: CASSPPGRGGGETQYF
abundance: NA
j_gene: TRBJ2-5
d_gene: TRBD2
v_gene: TRBV27

CDR3nt: TGTGCCAGCGTGACAGGGAGCGGAAACACCATATATTTT
CDR3aa: CASVTGSGNTIYF
abundance: many
j_gene: TRBJ1-3
d_gene: TRBD1
v_gene: TRBV28

CDR3nt: TGTGCCAGCAGCCCCCGGCCGGACACCATATATTTT
CDR3aa: CASSPRPDTIYF
abundance: few
j_gene: TRBJ1-3
d_gene: NA
v_gene: TRBV7-9

CDR3nt: TGTGCCTGGAGGGGGACGGATCTAGGAAACACCATATATTTT
CDR3aa: CAWRGTDLGNTIYF
abundance: NA
j_gene: TRBJ1-3
d_gene: NA
v_gene: TRBV30

CDR3nt: TGTGCCAGCTCCCCCGGCGGGCCGACAACTTATAGCAATCAGCCCCAGCATTTT
CDR3aa: CASSPGGPTTYSNQPQHF
abundance: NA
j_gene: TRBJ1-5
d_gene: NA
v_gene: TRBV6-6

CDR3nt: TGCGCCAGCAGCCCTCAGGGCCCCTACAATGAGCAGTTCTTC
CDR3aa: CASSPQGPYNEQFF
abundance: few
j_gene: TRBJ2-1
d_gene: NA
v_gene: TRBV5-1

CDR3nt: TGTGCCCCCCTCGGGGGGACCCAGTACTTC
CDR3aa: CAPLGGTQYF
abundance: NA
j_gene: TRBJ2-5
d_gene: NA
v_gene: TRBV28

CDR3nt: TGCGCCAGCAGCTCGAGTACAGTGAACACTGAAGCTTTCTTT
CDR3aa: CASSSSTVNTEAFF
abundance: few
j_gene: TRBJ1-1
d_gene: NA
v_gene: TRBV5-1

CDR3nt: TGCGCCAGCAGTGAAAGACTAGCGGGAGGGCCATCGGAGACCCAGTACTTC
CDR3aa: CASSERLAGGPSETQYF
abundance: few
j_gene: TRBJ2-5
d_gene: TRBD2
v_gene: TRBV10-2

CDR3nt: TGTGCCAGCAGCAATGACAGGGGGAATAATGAAAAACTGTTTTTT
CDR3aa: CASSNDRGNNEKLFF
abundance: few
j_gene: TRBJ1-4
d_gene: TRBD1
v_gene: TRBV9

CDR3nt: TGTGCCAGCAGCTTAGGAACGGACAGCGTTTACAATGAGCAGTTCTTC
CDR3aa: CASSLGTDSVYNEQFF
abundance: NA
j_gene: TRBJ2-1
d_gene: NA
v_gene: TRBV11-2

CDR3nt: TGTGCCAGCAGCGTAGGTGTCCCTAGAAGGTTCACTGAAGCTTTCTTT
CDR3aa: CASSVGVPRRFTEAFF
abundance: few
j_gene: TRBJ1-1
d_gene: NA
v_gene: TRBV9

CDR3nt: TGTGCCAGCAGCTTGTTACAGCAGGATAGCGGCTACACCTTC
CDR3aa: CASSLLQQDSGYTF
abundance: few
j_gene: TRBJ1-2
d_gene: NA
v_gene: TRBV5-4

CDR3nt: TGTGCCAGCAGAGTCGGGACAGGGGGCACTGAAGCTTTCTTT
CDR3aa: CASRVGTGGTEAFF
abundance: NA
j_gene: TRBJ1-1
d_gene: TRBD1
v_gene: TRBV9